Listed here is a single T cell receptor (beta chain). Its specificity is not known. A read error may account for a junction end that differs from germline. The data are from a study of T-cell reconstitution after alpha-beta-depleted transplantation in children. This CDR3 has 16 amino acids. Study outcomes and limitations: Reportedly, alpha-beta T cells present about two months post-transplant originated from several hundred expanded clones of graft origin. Once a year had passed after transplant, T-cell counts and diversity came mostly from newly produced T cells.

For TCRbeta, the library was prepared with unique molecular identifiers. TCRdb reanalysed the PCR reads using MiXCR and keeps one entry per CDR3 protein. The table records approximately 980,000 distinct CDR3 sequences, around 30% of them present only once. The sequence came from a boy younger than two who had a stem cell transplant for SCID, so the T cells may come from the graft donor. This chain joins TRBV12-3 or TRBV12-4 and TRBJ2-3, with D possibly being TRBD2 (6 bases). Sequenced material: PBMCs, mostly from graft donor cells, taken 360 days after TCRalphabeta/CD19-depleted stem cell transplant. In DNA, the CDR3 is TGTGCCAGCAGTTTTATCTCCGGGGGATACACAGATACGCAGAATTTT. Its protein product is CASSFISGGYTDTQNF.